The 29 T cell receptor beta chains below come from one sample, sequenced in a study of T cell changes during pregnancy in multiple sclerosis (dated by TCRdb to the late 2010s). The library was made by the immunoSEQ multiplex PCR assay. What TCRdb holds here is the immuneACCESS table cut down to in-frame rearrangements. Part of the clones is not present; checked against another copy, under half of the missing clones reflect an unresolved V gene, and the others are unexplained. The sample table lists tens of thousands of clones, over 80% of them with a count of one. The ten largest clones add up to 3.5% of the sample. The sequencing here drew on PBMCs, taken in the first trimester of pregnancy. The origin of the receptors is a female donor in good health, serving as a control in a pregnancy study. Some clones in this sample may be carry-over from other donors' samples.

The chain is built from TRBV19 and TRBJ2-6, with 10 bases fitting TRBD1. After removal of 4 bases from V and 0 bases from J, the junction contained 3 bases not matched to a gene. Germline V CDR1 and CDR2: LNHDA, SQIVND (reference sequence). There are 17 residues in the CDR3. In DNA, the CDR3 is TGTGCCAGTAGTAGACAGGGGGCACCCTCTGGGGCCAACGTCCTGACTTTC. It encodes CASSRQGAPSGANVLTF.

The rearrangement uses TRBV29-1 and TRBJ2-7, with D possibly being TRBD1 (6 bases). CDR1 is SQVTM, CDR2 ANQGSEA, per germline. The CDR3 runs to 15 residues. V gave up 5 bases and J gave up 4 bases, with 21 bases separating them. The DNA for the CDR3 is TGCAGCGTTCCCACAGTTGTAGGGGGAAGTTACGAGCAGTACTTC. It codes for CSVPTVVGGSYEQYF.

The CDR3 region is CASSVSSSGAYNEQFF. For the CDR3, the DNA is TGTGCCAGCAGCGTATCCTCTAGCGGGGCCTACAATGAGCAGTTCTTC. The rearrangement links TRBV9 to TRBJ2-1, with TRBD2 matching 9 bases. Germline values: CDR1 SGDLS, CDR2 YYNGEE. The junction had 4 bases not matched to a gene; V was cut back by 1 base and J by 2 bases. This CDR3 is built from 16 residues. The entire variable domain, with the rest obtained from reference TRBV9 and TRBJ2-1, is as follows: DSGVTQTPKHLITATGQRVTLRCSPRSGDLSVYWYQQSLDQGLQFLIQYYNGEERAKGNILERFSAQQFPDLHSELNLSSLELGDSALYFCASSVSSSGAYNEQFFGPGTRLTVL.

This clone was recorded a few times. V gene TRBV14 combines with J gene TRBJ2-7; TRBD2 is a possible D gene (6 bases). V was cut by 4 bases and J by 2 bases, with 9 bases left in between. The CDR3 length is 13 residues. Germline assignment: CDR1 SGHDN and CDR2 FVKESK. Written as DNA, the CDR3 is TGTGCCAGCAGCCGCGGGACCGCCTACGAGCAGTACTTC. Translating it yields CASSRGTAYEQYF.

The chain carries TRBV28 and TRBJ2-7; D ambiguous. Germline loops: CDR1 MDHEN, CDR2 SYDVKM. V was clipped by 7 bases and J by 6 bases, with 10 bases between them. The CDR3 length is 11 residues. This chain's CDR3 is CASINVSEQYF. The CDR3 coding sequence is TGTGCCAGCATAAACGTGAGCGAGCAGTACTTC.

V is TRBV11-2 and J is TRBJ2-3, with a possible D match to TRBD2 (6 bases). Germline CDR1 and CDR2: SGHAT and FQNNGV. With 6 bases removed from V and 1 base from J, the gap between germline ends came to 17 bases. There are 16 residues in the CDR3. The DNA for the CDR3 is TGTGCCAGCAGGTTCGAGCCCGGACTACGCACAGATACGCAGTATTTT. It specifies CASRFEPGLRTDTQYF.

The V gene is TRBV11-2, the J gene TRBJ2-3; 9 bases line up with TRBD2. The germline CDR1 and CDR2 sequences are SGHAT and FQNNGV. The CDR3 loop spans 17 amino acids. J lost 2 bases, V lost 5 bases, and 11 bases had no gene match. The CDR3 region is CASSQLQTSGFTDTQYF. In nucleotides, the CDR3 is TGTGCCAGCAGCCAGCTGCAGACTAGCGGTTTCACAGATACGCAGTATTTT.

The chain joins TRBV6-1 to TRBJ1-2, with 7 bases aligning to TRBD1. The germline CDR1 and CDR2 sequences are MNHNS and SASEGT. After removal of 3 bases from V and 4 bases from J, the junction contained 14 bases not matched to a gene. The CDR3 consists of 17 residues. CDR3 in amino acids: CASSERVRQGTSYGYTF. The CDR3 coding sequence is TGTGCCAGCAGTGAGAGAGTTAGACAGGGAACGAGCTATGGCTACACCTTC.

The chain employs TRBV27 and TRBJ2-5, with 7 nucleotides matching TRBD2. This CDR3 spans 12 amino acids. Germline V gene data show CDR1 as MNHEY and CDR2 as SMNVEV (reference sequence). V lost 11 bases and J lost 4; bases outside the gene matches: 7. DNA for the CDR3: TGTGCCGTCGGACTAGGACGAGAGACCCAGTACTTC. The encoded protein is CAVGLGRETQYF.

The CDR3 loop is CSVLGQENTDTQYF. The CDR3, as DNA: TGCAGCGTTCTTGGACAGGAAAACACAGATACGCAGTATTTT. V gene TRBV29-1 combines with J gene TRBJ2-3; 7 bases map to TRBD1. From germline, CDR1 is SQVTM and CDR2 ANQGSEA. V lost 5 bases to trimming and J lost 2 bases; unmatched junction nucleotides: 7. The CDR3 totals 14 residues.

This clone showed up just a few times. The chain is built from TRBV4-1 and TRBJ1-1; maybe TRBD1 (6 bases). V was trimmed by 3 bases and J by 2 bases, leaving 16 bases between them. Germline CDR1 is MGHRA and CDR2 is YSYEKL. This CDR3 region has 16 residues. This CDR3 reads CASSHPPDRSNTEAFF. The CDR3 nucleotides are TGCGCCAGCAGCCATCCCCCCGACAGGTCCAACACTGAAGCTTTCTTT.

The CDR3 coding sequence is TGCAGTACTAGGACAGGGGGCTCTCGCACTGAAGCTTTCTTT. Translated: CSTRTGGSRTEAFF. V and J are TRBV29-1 and TRBJ1-1; TRBD1 aligns across 11 bases. The germline CDR1 and CDR2 sequences are SQVTM and ANQGSEA. The CDR3 runs to 14 residues. The full variable domain, with the rest looked up from reference TRBV29-1 and TRBJ1-1, is SAVISQKPSRDICQRGTSLTIQCQVDSQVTMMFWYRQQPGQSLTLIATANQGSEATYESGFVIDKFPISRPNLTFSTLTVSNMSPEDSSIYLCSTRTGGSRTEAFFGQGTRLTVV.

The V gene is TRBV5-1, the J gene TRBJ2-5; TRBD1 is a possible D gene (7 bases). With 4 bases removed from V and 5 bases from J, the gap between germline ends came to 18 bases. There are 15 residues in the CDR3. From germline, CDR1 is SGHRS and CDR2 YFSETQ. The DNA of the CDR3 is TGCGCCAGCAGCAAGAGACAGGGTCGGGGGGAGACCCAGTACTTC. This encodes CASSKRQGRGETQYF.

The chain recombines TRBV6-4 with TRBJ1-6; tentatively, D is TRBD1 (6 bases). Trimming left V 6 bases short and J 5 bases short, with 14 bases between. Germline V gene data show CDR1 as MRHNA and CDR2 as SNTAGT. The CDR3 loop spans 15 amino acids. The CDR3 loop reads CASRKVQGNNSPLHF. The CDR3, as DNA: TGTGCCAGCAGGAAAGTACAGGGAAATAATTCACCCCTCCACTTT.

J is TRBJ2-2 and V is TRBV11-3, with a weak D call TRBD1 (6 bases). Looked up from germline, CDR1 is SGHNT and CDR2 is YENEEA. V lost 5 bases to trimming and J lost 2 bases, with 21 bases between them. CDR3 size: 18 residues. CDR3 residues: CASSLSGTQGINTGELFF. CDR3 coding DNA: TGTGCCAGCAGCCTCTCCGGCACACAGGGAATAAACACCGGGGAGCTGTTTTTT.

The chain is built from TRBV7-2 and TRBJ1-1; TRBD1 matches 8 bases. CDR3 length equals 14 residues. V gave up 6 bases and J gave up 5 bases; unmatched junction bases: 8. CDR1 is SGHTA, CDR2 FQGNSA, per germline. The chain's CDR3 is CASRTQGAGTEAFF. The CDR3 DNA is TGTGCCAGCAGGACTCAGGGGGCGGGGACTGAAGCTTTCTTT.

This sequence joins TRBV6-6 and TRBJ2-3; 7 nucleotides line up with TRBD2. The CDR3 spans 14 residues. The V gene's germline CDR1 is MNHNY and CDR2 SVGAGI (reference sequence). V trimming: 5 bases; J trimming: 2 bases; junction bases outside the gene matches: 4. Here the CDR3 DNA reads TGTGCCAGCAGTCCGCGGGGGTACACAGATACGCAGTATTTT. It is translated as CASSPRGYTDTQYF.

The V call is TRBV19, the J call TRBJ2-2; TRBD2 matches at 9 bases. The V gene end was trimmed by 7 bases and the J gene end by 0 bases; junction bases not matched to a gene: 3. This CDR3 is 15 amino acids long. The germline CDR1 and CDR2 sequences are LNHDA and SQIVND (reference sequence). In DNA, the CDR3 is TGTGCCAGTACCATAGCGGGGGCGAACACCGGGGAGCTGTTTTTT. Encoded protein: CASTIAGANTGELFF.

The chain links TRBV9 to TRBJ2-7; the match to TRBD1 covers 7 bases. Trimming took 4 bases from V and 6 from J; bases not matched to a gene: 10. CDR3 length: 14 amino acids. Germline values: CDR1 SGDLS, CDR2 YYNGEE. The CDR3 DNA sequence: TGTGCCAGCAGCACCAGGGACAGCCGCCTCGAGCAGTACTTC. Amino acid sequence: CASSTRDSRLEQYF.

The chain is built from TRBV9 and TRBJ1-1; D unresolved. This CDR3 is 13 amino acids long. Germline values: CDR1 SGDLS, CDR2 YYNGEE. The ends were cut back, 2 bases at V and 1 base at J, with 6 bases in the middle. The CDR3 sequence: CASSVSSNTEAFF. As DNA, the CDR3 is TGTGCCAGCAGCGTGTCTTCGAACACTGAAGCTTTCTTT.

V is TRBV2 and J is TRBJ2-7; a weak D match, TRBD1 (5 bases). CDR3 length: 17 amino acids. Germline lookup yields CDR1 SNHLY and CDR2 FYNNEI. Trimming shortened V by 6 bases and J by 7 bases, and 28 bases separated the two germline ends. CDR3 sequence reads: CASSHPTFSTVHGEQYF. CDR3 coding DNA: TGTGCCAGCAGCCACCCAACGTTTTCGACAGTCCACGGAGAGCAGTACTTC.

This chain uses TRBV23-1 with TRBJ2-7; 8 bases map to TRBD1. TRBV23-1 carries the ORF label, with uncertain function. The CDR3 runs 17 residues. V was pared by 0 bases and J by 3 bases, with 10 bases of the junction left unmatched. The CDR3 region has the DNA TGCGCCAGCAGTCAATCGGCACGGGACAGGAGGAACTACGAGCAGTACTTC. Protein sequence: CASSQSARDRRNYEQYF.

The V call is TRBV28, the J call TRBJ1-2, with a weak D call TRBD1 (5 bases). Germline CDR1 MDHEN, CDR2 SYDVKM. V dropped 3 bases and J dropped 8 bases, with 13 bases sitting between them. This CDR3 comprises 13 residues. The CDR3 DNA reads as TGTGCCAGCAGTTTGGGGGGTCCTTGGGGCTACACCTTC. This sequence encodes CASSLGGPWGYTF.

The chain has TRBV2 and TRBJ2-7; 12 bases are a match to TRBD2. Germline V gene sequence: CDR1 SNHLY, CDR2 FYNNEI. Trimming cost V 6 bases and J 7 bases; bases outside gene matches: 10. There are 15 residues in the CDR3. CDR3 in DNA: TGTGCCAGCAGGAGACTAGCGGGAGTCGCGTGGGAGCAGTACTTC. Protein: CASRRLAGVAWEQYF.

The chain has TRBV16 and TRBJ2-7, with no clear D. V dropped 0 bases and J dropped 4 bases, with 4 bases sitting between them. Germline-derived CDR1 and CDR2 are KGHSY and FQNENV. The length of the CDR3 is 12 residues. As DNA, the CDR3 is TGTGCCAGCAGCCAATCCAGATACGAGCAGTACTTC. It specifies CASSQSRYEQYF.

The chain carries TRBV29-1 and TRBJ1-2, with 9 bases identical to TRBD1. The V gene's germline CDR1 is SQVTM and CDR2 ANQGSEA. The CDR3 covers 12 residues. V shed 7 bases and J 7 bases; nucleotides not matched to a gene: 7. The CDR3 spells CSAVGTGSGYTF. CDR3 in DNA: TGCAGCGCTGTCGGGACAGGGAGTGGCTACACCTTC.

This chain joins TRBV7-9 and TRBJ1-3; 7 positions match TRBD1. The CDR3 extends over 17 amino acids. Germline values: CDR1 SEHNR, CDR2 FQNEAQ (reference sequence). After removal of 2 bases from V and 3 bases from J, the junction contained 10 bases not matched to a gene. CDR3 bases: TGTGCCAGCAGCTTATCGGGGTACAGGGGTTTTGGAAACACCATATATTTT. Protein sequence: CASSLSGYRGFGNTIYF.

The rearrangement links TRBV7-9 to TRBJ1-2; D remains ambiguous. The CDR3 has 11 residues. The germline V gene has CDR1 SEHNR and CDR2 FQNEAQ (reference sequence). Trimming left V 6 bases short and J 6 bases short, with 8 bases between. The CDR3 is CASSRVDGYTF. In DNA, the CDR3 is TGTGCCAGCAGTCGAGTTGATGGCTACACCTTC. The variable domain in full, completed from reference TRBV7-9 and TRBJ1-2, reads DTGVSQNPRHKITKRGQNVTFRCDPISEHNRLYWYRQTLGQGPEFLTYFQNEAQLEKSRLLSDRFSAERPKGSFSTLEIQRTEQGDSAMYLCASSRVDGYTFGSGTRLTVV.

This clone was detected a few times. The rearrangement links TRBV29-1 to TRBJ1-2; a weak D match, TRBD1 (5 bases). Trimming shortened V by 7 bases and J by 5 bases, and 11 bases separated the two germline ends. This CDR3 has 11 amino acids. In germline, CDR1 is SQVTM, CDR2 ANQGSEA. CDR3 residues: CSDGTAYGYTF. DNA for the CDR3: TGCAGCGACGGGACTGCTTATGGCTACACCTTC.